The T cell receptor (beta chain) described here comes from a study of regulatory T cells in long-lasting Graves disease (dated by TCRdb to about 2021). Study-wide context: In the newly diagnosed Graves' disease group, patients had been taking antithyroid drugs for less than 3 months. Persistent Graves' disease patients were compared with newly diagnosed Graves' disease patients by peripheral blood TCR sequencing and RNA sequencing. The study was conducted in China and was registered as a clinical trial. A total of some 33 samples were covered by TCR sequencing, comprising some 13 persistent and approximately 20 newly diagnosed Graves' disease patients. The full study reports these points: Because the primary lesion, thyroid tissue, could not be accessed, the study looked at peripheral blood alone. Sequencing and analysis were limited to the TCR beta chain. Preferential use of TRBV28, TRBJ1-2 and TRBJ2-5 was observed in persistent disease, whereas TRBV20-1 and TRBJ2-1 were favored in newly diagnosed disease. Lower TCR Shannon entropy and fewer highly expanded clones were observed in persistent Graves' disease patients than in newly diagnosed patients, which suggested clonal expansion. The authors acknowledged the small sample size as a limitation that may reduce accuracy. A larger number of public clonotypes was shared among persistent patients (2,741) than among newly diagnosed patients (roughly 1,000).

In the paper's terms, the time point label means: newly diagnosed GD, antithyroid drugs for less than 3 months. RNA was extracted from PBMCs in TRIzol for both TCR sequencing and RNA sequencing. The diagnosis of Graves' disease was made according to American Thyroid Association guidelines. The patients came from an endocrinology department in Xi'an, China. From each patient, around 9.3 milliliters of peripheral blood was collected into an EDTA anticoagulant tube. PBMCs were isolated by Ficoll Paque Plus density gradient separation without further T cell sorting. RNA quality was checked with an Agilent 2100 Bioanalyzer and agarose gel, and concentration with a NanoDrop 2000. The CDR3 numbers 14 residues from cysteine through phenylalanine. The sequence is cut down to CDR3 DNA, 42 bases in frame from base 1. V and J are truncated by 0 bases and 1 base respectively, leaving an intervening sequence of 7 bases. From a lookup of the germline V gene (reference sequence), CDR1 and CDR2 are GTSNPN and SVGIG.

This clonotype was seen a handful of times. Its antigen has not been determined. No base-level quality is on record; no much larger clone is a single base apart. The method was multiplex PCR. This sample was sequenced with an Illumina HiSeq 4000. iRepertoire HTBI primers and Arm-PCR amplification of CDR3 regions were used to construct TCR beta libraries. Before sequencing, the PCR products went through gel purification. On the authors' methods: Gene usage analysis of CDR3 amino acid clonotypes used the approximately 62 TRBV and approximately 13 TRBJ segments found across samples. COPE and FqMerger were used to merge the filtered high-quality paired reads into contigs. BLAST was used to align contigs to IMGT TRBV, TRBD and TRBJ reference genes, and CDR3 was defined according to IMGT. Any clonotype with a frequency above 0.1% was classified as a highly expanded clone. Shannon entropy served as the measure of repertoire diversity, while the Gini coefficient captured V-J evenness. A clonotype found in more than one individual was treated as public. The public reads were quality trimmed at Q25 with fastp and then assembled into clones with MiXCR by TCRdb, keeping productive beta chains. Each record represents a unique CDR3 protein, reported with the most common genes and DNA among its rows. The V and J calls, along with clone size, are taken from TCRdb and not from the paper's own processing. The sample has over 500,000 distinct CDR3 sequences on record, approximately 16% of them singletons. The biggest ten clones account for more than 10% of the sample.

The same specimen was also included in a second study, on T cells in Graves' hyperthyroidism and ophthalmopathy. In that second paper, the authors write: Graves' hyperthyroidism was defined as stable when no progression to ophthalmopathy occurred over 18 months of follow-up. Hyperthyroidism patients were aged 18 to 65 years and newly diagnosed, with disease duration of less than 2 months. Any patient with an uncontrolled infection, another autoimmune disease, pregnancy or lactation was excluded. Diagnoses were based on clinical symptoms, serum thyroxine and TRAb, thyroid ultrasound and orbital computed tomography. For the first round of RT-PCR on the TCR CDR3, the HTBI primer set was used together with the Qiagen OneStep RT-PCR kit. Blood samples also contained most of the expanded thyroid clonotypes (frequency above 0.001), which suggests that blood repertoires may reflect thyroid immune responses. Ophthalmopathy was separated from stable hyperthyroidism by a 13 V-J signature model, with approximately 90% sensitivity and 81% to 83% specificity obtained in cross-validation and 80%/75% obtained in testing. During validation, the model predicted progression to ophthalmopathy a median of about 5.9 months ahead of onset, with around 65% sensitivity and around 73% specificity. TCR V-J signatures able to tell the groups apart were searched for in a discovery cohort of approximately 95 patients, of whom around 42 had Graves' ophthalmopathy and more than 55 had stable Graves' hyperthyroidism. An independent validation cohort of about 20 hyperthyroidism patients and 17 patients who later progressed to ophthalmopathy tested prospective prediction of ophthalmopathy. The 100 or so discovery patients were randomly split 7:3 into training and test sets. In more than 5 Graves' hyperthyroidism patients, the study also compared T-cell repertoires from thyroid tissue with T-cell repertoires from blood. After blood sampling, hyperthyroidism patients were treated with methimazole at a starting dose of 30 mg daily, and ophthalmopathy patients were treated with high-dose intravenous methylprednisolone. The libraries were constructed in a second round of multiplex PCR and then size-selected and purified. Sequencing of the libraries was done on an Illumina HiSeq2000 using paired-end 100 bp reads. Raw data were processed with SOAPnuke, discarding reads with adapters, uncalled bases, mean Phred below 15, or no exact constant-primer or identifier match. High-quality paired reads were merged using COPE v1.2.5, and each unique nucleotide sequence was defined as a clonotype. MiTCR v1.1 was used to align the clonotypes against IMGT TRBV, TRBD and TRBJ reference segments. Only V-J combinations with frequency above 0.0001, covering approximately 99% of repertoires, were analysed. The TCS score was defined as the ratio of F50 (clonal expansion) to E x V (chaos), calculated using BLOSUM62-based TCRdist between CDR3 peptides within each V-J. Welch's t-statistics and random forest reduced roughly 500 V-J features to some 14, which were used in a naive Bayes classifier (R e1071). Sample size was not statistically predetermined, and investigators were not blinded to group allocation. The paper describes TCR Vbeta CDR3 sequencing of 140 or so peripheral blood samples, made up of about 41 ophthalmopathy patients, approximately 73 hyperthyroidism patients and some 17 progressor patients.

Sequences were derived from peripheral blood mononuclear cells (PBMCs), sampled at new diagnosis, from a patient treated with antithyroid drugs. This sequence originates from a man younger than 30 with Graves disease. Donor details come from another sample of the same person, matched by shared clones. The V and J genes are TRBV30 and TRBJ1-5; the D gene lacks a confident call. The CDR3 region reads CAWSVQGSNQPQHF. The nucleotide sequence is given as TGTGCCTGGAGTGTACAAGGGAGCAATCAGCCCCAGCATTTT.